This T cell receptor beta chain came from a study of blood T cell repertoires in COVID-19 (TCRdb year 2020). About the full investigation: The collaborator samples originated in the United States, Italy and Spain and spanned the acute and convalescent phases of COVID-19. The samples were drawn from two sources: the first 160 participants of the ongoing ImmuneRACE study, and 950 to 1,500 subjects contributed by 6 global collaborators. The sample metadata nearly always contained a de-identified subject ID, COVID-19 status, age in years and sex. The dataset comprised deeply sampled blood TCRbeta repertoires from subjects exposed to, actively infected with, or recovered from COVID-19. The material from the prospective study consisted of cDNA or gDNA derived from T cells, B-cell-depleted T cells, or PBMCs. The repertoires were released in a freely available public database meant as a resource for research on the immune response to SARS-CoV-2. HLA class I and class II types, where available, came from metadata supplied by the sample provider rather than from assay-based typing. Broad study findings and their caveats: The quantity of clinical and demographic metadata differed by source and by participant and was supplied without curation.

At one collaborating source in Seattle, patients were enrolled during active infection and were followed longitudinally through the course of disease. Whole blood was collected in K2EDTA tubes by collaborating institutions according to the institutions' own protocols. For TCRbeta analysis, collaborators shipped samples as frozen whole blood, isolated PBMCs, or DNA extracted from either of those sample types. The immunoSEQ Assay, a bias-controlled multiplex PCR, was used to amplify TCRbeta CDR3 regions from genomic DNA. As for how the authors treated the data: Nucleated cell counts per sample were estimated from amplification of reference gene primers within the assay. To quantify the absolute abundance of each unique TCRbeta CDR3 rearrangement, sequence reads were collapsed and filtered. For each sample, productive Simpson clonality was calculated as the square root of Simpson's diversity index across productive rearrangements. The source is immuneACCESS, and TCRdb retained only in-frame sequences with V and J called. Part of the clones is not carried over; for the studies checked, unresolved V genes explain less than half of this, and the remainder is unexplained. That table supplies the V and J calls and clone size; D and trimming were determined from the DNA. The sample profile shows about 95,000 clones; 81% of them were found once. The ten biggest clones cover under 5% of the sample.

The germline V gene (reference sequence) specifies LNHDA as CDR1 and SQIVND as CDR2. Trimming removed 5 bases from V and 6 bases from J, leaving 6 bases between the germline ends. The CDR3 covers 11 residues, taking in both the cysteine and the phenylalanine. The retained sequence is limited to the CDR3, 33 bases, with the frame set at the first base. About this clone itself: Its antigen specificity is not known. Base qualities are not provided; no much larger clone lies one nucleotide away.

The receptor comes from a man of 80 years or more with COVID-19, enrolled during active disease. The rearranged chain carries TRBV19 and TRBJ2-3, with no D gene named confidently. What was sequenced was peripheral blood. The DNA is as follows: TGTGCCAGTAGTTGGGCCGATACGCAGTATTTT. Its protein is CASSWADTQYF.